This TCR beta chain comes out of a study of cytomegalovirus exposure and HLA in healthy donors. Across the whole study: When 300 to 500 donors were genotyped, approximately 81% of them were found to fall in the Caucasian-associated ancestry cluster. Study findings and constraints: In an earlier analysis, most TCR beta V segments were productive about 87% or about 30% of the time. In vitro experiments confirmed that three CMV-associated chains were specific for CMV antigens. Presence/absence comparisons presumed near-even sequencing depth among donors.

V lost 4 bases and J 3 bases, leaving 17 bases between the germline ends. The CDR3 is 15 amino acids. CDR1 is SGHDT, CDR2 YYEEEE, per germline. Points on this clone: Its antigen is as yet unknown.

PCR was performed using 60 Vbeta and 13 Jbeta primers. Clones were read by immunoSEQ multiplex PCR, and TCRdb kept only the in-frame ones, dropping some. Among roughly 250,000 clones listed, 80% to 90% were seen once. This TCR came from a middle-aged woman in good health and CMV-seropositive. The chain recombines TRBV5-6 with TRBJ2-7; D gene ambiguous. The material sequenced was PBMCs. CDR3 in DNA: TGTGCCAGCAGCCCCGATCCGGTTTTGGTCTACGAGCAGTACTTC. Encoded protein: CASSPDPVLVYEQYF.